This record looks at one T cell receptor beta chain sequence and its context. Taking its sample share into account, this clone is medium-sized (0.01 to 0.1%). Its antigen target is currently unknown. Nothing much larger sits one base from this clone, and base qualities are not available. Compared with germline, V lacks 0 bases and J lacks 3 bases; bases without a gene match: 7. The CDR3, from cysteine to phenylalanine, totals 17 residues. Only the CDR3 part of the read is kept: 51 bases, read in frame from the first base. CDR1 and CDR2 (LGHNA, YSLEER) derive from the germline V gene. The entry originates in a study of siplizumab effects on memory and regulatory T cells (dated by TCRdb to about 2019). Notes on the research overall: The effect of the anti-CD2 antibody siplizumab on alloreactive T-cell subsets was examined in allogeneic mixed lymphocyte reactions constructed from human PBMCs. What the study reported, not specific to this receptor: The cumulative frequency of alloreactive sequences traceable to unstimulated CD4+ memory T cells was significantly reduced by siplizumab. Because sequences below about 10^-5 frequency were poorly captured, only a minor fraction of alloreactive clones could be mapped to unstimulated subsets. About 75-96% of proliferating CD4+ or CD8+ clones could not be given a naive or memory phenotype. The suppressive function of proliferating Tregs from siplizumab cultures was not functionally confirmed. Among mappable alloreactive CD4+ clones, an average Treg-derived fraction of 68.8% was observed with siplizumab, compared with less than 35% in control reactions. Compared with memory T cells, unstimulated naive T cells appeared more diverse, and naive cells seemed to make a substantial contribution to the alloresponse.

In a few donor pairs, further sequencing was done on unstimulated CD8+ naive, CD4+ memory, CD8+ TEMRA, CD4+ naive and CD8+ effector memory subsets. Sorted unstimulated T cells and proliferating T cells recovered from mixed lymphocyte reactions underwent TCRbeta CDR3 sequencing. Fresh whole blood from fewer than 12 HLA-typed healthy donors was used to isolate PBMCs. The library was prepared using the immunoSEQ multiplex PCR assay. Roughly 9.8 x 10^4 TCR templates per sample were assayed on the deep sequencing platform. Genomic DNA extracted from sorted T cells was used for TCRbeta CDR3 sequencing. As for the authors' bioinformatics: The R programming language was used for clonal analysis of the TCRbeta CDR3 data. Alloreactive CD4+ and CD8+ clones were identified by comparing unstimulated samples to CFSE-low samples taken after the reaction. Alloreactive CD4+ clones were assigned to regulatory or non-regulatory origin by matching sequences to sorted unstimulated Treg and non-Treg repertoires. TCRdb took over this immuneACCESS table, retaining in-frame rearrangements with V and J assigned. Such tables are incomplete; in checked studies, under half of the missing clones stem from an unresolved V gene, and the remainder is unexplained. V and J calls plus clone size are reproduced from that table; the DNA served to infer D and trimming. The sample profile shows 6,000 to 6,500 clones; roughly 64% of them were found once. Of the sample, 15% is held by the ten largest clones.

The sample consisted of effector memory CD8+ T cells sorted from blood. The cell subset or site label here, explained by the study, means: unstimulated CD8+ effector memory T cells. The sequence derives from a human donor in good health. In this chain, TRBV4-3 is recombined with TRBJ2-3; the central 9 bases match TRBD1. The sequence in DNA is TGCGCCAGCAGCCAAGATTCGGGGGGACAGGGTACAGATACGCAGTATTTT. The resulting protein is CASSQDSGGQGTDTQYF.